The clone carrying this TCR beta chain showed up just a few times. Its antigen is currently unknown. This sample was included in a study of T-cell reconstitution after alpha-beta-depleted transplantation in children. The CDR3 sequence is 15 residues long. Germline CDR1 reads MNHNS; CDR2 reads SASEGT. Between the trimmed V and J ends, which lost 7 bases and 4 bases, there was a span of 19 bases. Unique molecular identifiers were built into the TCRbeta library. From the PCR reads, TCRdb called clonotypes with MiXCR, one entry per CDR3 protein. There are 330,000 or so distinct CDR3 sequences in the sample; about 7.3% occur only once, and approximately 9.6% lies in the top ten. General study results and limits: Expanded clones from the graft, numbering several hundred, reportedly supplied alpha-beta T cells about two months after transplant. Recipient T cells and thymic progenitors that survived were the source of the high TCRbeta diversity seen at day 60 in some patients. Hyperexpanded clones declined; after one year, newly produced T cells mostly supplied diversity.

The genes are TRBV6-1 and TRBJ1-2, with TRBD1 as a possible D gene (5 bases). Material: peripheral blood, obtained 360 days after TCRalphabeta/CD19-depleted stem cell transplant. The sequence was collected from a female patient aged 2-15 years who had a stem cell transplant for Fanconi anemia, so the T cells may come from the graft donor. The CDR3 bases are TGTGCCAGCAAAGGGCTTAGGGGCGCGGTCTATGGCTACACCTTC. Translated, it gives CASKGLRGAVYGYTF.